This T cell receptor beta chain was found in a study of identical twins. Trimming took 5 bases from V and 4 from J, leaving 9 bases between them. Germline assignment: CDR1 SGHAT and CDR2 FQNNGV. This CDR3 has 13 amino acids. TCRdb reprocessed the 5' RACE reads with MiXCR, giving one entry per CDR3 protein. The data show a few hundred thousand distinct CDR3 sequences, about an eighth seen once. The same specimen was also included in a second study, on yellow fever vaccine responses in identical twins.

This chain links TRBV11-2 with TRBJ1-3; no clear D. Sequences were obtained from memory (CD45RO+) T cells sorted from blood. The sequence was obtained from a woman under 30 in good health. The CDR3 spells CASSPTQGNTIYF. For the CDR3, the DNA is TGTGCCAGCAGCCCGACACAGGGAAACACCATATATTTT.